Listed below are T cell receptor beta chains from one sample, sequenced in a study of T cell responses to AZD1222 COVID-19 vaccine. Clones were read by immunoSEQ multiplex PCR, and TCRdb kept only the in-frame ones, dropping some. The sample shows just under 150,000 clones, 88% of them seen only once. Here the sequenced sample was peripheral blood, taken 28 days after the second dose of the MenACWY control vaccine. The receptors were gathered from an adult who received the MenACWY meningococcal vaccine as a control. CDR3s include the opening cysteine and the closing phenylalanine or tryptophan. A D gene is named only where the DNA matches it firmly. Rows may omit the clone size; those that give it use once, few, many or a size class.

CDR3nt,CDR3aa,d_gene,v_gene,len,j_gene,abundance
TGCGCCAGCAGCCGCTATAGCGGGTCACACAATGAGCAGTTCTTC,CASSRYSGSHNEQFF,TRBD2,TRBV4-3,15,TRBJ2-1,-
TGTGCCAGCAGCTTAGGTCCGGGACTATCCGATGAGCAGTTCTTC,CASSLGPGLSDEQFF,TRBD2,TRBV7-8,15,TRBJ2-1,-
TGTGCCAGCGTACAGGGGATAGGCAATCAGCCCCAGCATTTT,CASVQGIGNQPQHF,TRBD1,TRBV27,14,TRBJ1-5,-
TGCGCCAGCATTCCAAGCAGGGGCGGGCAGCCCCAGCATTTT,CASIPSRGGQPQHF,-,TRBV23-1,14,TRBJ1-5,-
TGTGCCAGCAAAAGCAGGGCGAACACTGAAGCTTTCTTT,CASKSRANTEAFF,-,TRBV2,13,TRBJ1-1,-
TGCAGCGTGGGGCTAGCGGGCCTAGAGGGGTGGGAGACCCAGTACTTC,CSVGLAGLEGWETQYF,TRBD2,TRBV29-1,16,TRBJ2-5,few
TGCGCCAGCAGCCCCTTCTCTAGCACAGATACGCAGTATTTT,CASSPFSSTDTQYF,-,TRBV5-1,14,TRBJ2-3,-
TGTGCCAGCAGGCTAAGGGGACAGTTAACCTACGAGCAGTACTTC,CASRLRGQLTYEQYF,TRBD1,TRBV27,15,TRBJ2-7,-
TGTGCCAGCGGAGGGCATGGGTCACCCCTCCACTTT,CASGGHGSPLHF,-,TRBV6-5,12,TRBJ1-6,-
TGCAGCGTTAAGGACGCGGTAGCGAGAGATACGCAGTATTTT,CSVKDAVARDTQYF,-,TRBV29-1,14,TRBJ2-3,-
TGTGCCAGCAGCTCACATAAGGCCCCTGAAGCTTTCTTT,CASSSHKAPEAFF,-,TRBV7-9,13,TRBJ1-1,few
TGTGCCAGCGGCACCGGGACAGGGATAACTGAAGCTTTCTTT,CASGTGTGITEAFF,TRBD1,TRBV28,14,TRBJ1-1,-
TGTGCCATCAGGACGGGACAGCATAATTCACCCCTCCACTTT,CAIRTGQHNSPLHF,TRBD1,TRBV10-3,14,TRBJ1-6,-
TGTGCCAGCAGCCAAGGAAGACAGGGACCTAGCAATCAGCCCCAGCATTTT,CASSQGRQGPSNQPQHF,TRBD1,TRBV3-1/TRBV3-2,17,TRBJ1-5,-
TGTGCCAGCAGCCCGAGGGACGGATATGGCTACACCTTC,CASSPRDGYGYTF,-,TRBV5-5,13,TRBJ1-2,-
TGTGCCAGCAGCTCGTTAGCGGGAGTAACCGGGGAGCTGTTTTTT,CASSSLAGVTGELFF,TRBD2,TRBV7-2,15,TRBJ2-2,-
TGTGCCAGCAGCTTATTAAAGGGGGGGGTCAGTTCCTACGAGCAGTACTTC,CASSLLKGGVSSYEQYF,-,TRBV7-2,17,TRBJ2-7,-
TGTGCCAGCAGTGATTGGACTAGCACAGATACGCAGTATTTT,CASSDWTSTDTQYF,-,TRBV2,14,TRBJ2-3,few
TGTGCCACCAGCGGGGGCAGCGCCTCAAATAACTATGGCTACACCTTC,CATSGGSASNNYGYTF,-,TRBV24-1,16,TRBJ1-2,-
TGTGCCAGCAGCCAAGCCGGTGGATCGGGGTCAAGGCAGCCCCAGCATTTT,CASSQAGGSGSRQPQHF,-,TRBV3-1/TRBV3-2,17,TRBJ1-5,few
TGTGCTAGTGGTTTGGGCGACAGGAACACTGAAGCTTTCTTT,CASGLGDRNTEAFF,-,TRBV12-5,14,TRBJ1-1,-
TGCGCCAGCAGCCAAGAAATGGGGAGGCAGCCCCAGCATTTT,CASSQEMGRQPQHF,-,TRBV4-3,14,TRBJ1-5,-
TGTGCCAGCAGCTTTGCAGGGGTTAACACTGAAGCTTTCTTT,CASSFAGVNTEAFF,-,TRBV11-1,14,TRBJ1-1,-
TGTGCCAGCAGTTTGCAGGGGGCGGCTGAAGCTTTCTTT,CASSLQGAAEAFF,TRBD1,TRBV12-3/TRBV12-4,13,TRBJ1-1,once
TGCGCCAGCAGCGCAGGGACGGTCTTGGAGACCCAGTACTTC,CASSAGTVLETQYF,-,TRBV5-1,14,TRBJ2-5,-
TGCAGTGCTAGTAGAGGAACCGGGGAGCTGTTTTTT,CSASRGTGELFF,-,TRBV20-1,12,TRBJ2-2,-
TGTGCCAGCAGCCAAAGGACTAGCGGGACCCAAGAGACCCAGTACTTC,CASSQRTSGTQETQYF,TRBD2,TRBV3-1/TRBV3-2,16,TRBJ2-5,-
TGCGCCAGCAGCTTGATGTGGCAGGGCCCAGATACGCAGTATTTT,CASSLMWQGPDTQYF,-,TRBV5-1,15,TRBJ2-3,-
TGTGCCAGTGTAGAAATAGCCAAAAACATTCAGTACTTC,CASVEIAKNIQYF,-,TRBV19,13,TRBJ2-4,-
TGTGCCAGCAACCCGGGACAGGGTGCTGGGGCCAACGTCCTGACTTTC,CASNPGQGAGANVLTF,TRBD1,TRBV11-1,16,TRBJ2-6,-
TGTGCCAGCAGCGGACAGGGGGCTGAAGCTTTCTTT,CASSGQGAEAFF,TRBD1,TRBV9,12,TRBJ1-1,-
TGTGCCATCAGGGAAAGCGGGGCTAGCACAGATACGCAGTATTTT,CAIRESGASTDTQYF,TRBD2,TRBV10-3,15,TRBJ2-3,-
TGTGCCAGCTCATCGACTATGAACACTGAAGCTTTCTTT,CASSSTMNTEAFF,-,TRBV18,13,TRBJ1-1,once
TGTGCCAGCAGCGGTACATGGGGCCAAGAGACCCAGTACTTC,CASSGTWGQETQYF,-,TRBV3-1/TRBV3-2,14,TRBJ2-5,-
TGTGCCACCAGCAGAGATCATAGTGAACTAGCGGTCCCATATTCCTACGAGCAGTACTTC,CATSRDHSELAVPYSYEQYF,TRBD2,TRBV15,20,TRBJ2-7,-
TGTGCCAGCGGACACTACAATCAGCCCCAGCATTTT,CASGHYNQPQHF,-,TRBV19,12,TRBJ1-5,-
TGCGCCAGCAGCCAGGATTCCGGGACAGGGATCAACGAGCAGTACTTC,CASSQDSGTGINEQYF,TRBD1,TRBV4-1,16,TRBJ2-7,-
TGTGCCAGCAGCTTTCCTGGGGGCGGGGACACCGGGGAGCTGTTTTTT,CASSFPGGGDTGELFF,-,TRBV7-9,16,TRBJ2-2,-
TGTGCCAGCAGCCCTGGGTGGGATGAAAAACTGTTTTTT,CASSPGWDEKLFF,-,TRBV11-3,13,TRBJ1-4,-
TGCGCCAGCAGCCGAACCCAGGGAACCGGGGAGCTGTTTTTT,CASSRTQGTGELFF,-,TRBV4-3,14,TRBJ2-2,-
TGTGCCACCAGTGATCTTCCGGGACTAGGAAATTCGAACACCGGGGAGCTGTTTTTT,CATSDLPGLGNSNTGELFF,TRBD2,TRBV24-1,19,TRBJ2-2,-
TGTGCCAGCAGCGTAGGGGGACTAGTCGGGGCCGGGGAGCTGTTTTTT,CASSVGGLVGAGELFF,TRBD2,TRBV9,16,TRBJ2-2,once
TGTGCCAGCAGCGAGGACAGGGGTGAAGGCTACACCTTC,CASSEDRGEGYTF,TRBD1,TRBV6-5,13,TRBJ1-2,-
TGTGCCAGCAGCCAAGATGGAACAGAGCTCTCCTACGAGCAGTACTTC,CASSQDGTELSYEQYF,-,TRBV4-2,16,TRBJ2-7,-
TGTGCCAGCAGCCTGGGACCTCAAGGCTACACCTTC,CASSLGPQGYTF,-,TRBV11-1,12,TRBJ1-2,once
TGTGCCATCAGTGGGGACAGGGGAAGCACAGATACGCAGTATTTT,CAISGDRGSTDTQYF,TRBD1,TRBV10-3,15,TRBJ2-3,-
TGTGCCAGCAGTACGGGGAACACTGAAGCTTTCTTT,CASSTGNTEAFF,-,TRBV28,12,TRBJ1-1,-
TGTGCCAGCAGCAAAGGGTACGAGCAGTACTTC,CASSKGYEQYF,-,TRBV28,11,TRBJ2-7,-